The 2 T cell receptor beta chains listed next were all sequenced from one sample in a study of blood T cell repertoires in COVID-19. The table came from immunoSEQ multiplex PCR; TCRdb's copy has only in-frame clones and leaves some out. Here the sample spans 55,000 to 70,000 clones, 80% to 85% being singletons. Material: peripheral blood. These receptor sequences come from a woman aged 80 or older with acute or convalescent COVID-19.

The V gene is TRBV3-1 (or the pseudogene TRBV3-2), the J gene TRBJ1-2, with 9 bases that match TRBD1. The V segment lost 4 bases and the J segment 7 bases; nucleotides outside the gene matches: 7. In germline, CDR1 is LGHDT, CDR2 YNNKEL (reference sequence). The CDR3 runs to 14 residues. Here the CDR3 reads CASSPTQGAAGYTF. The CDR3, as DNA: TGTGCCAGCAGCCCCACACAGGGGGCTGCTGGCTACACCTTC.

This CDR3 is CASSLPGVDGELFF. CDR3 DNA sequence: TGTGCCAGCAGCTTGCCAGGGGTGGACGGGGAGCTGTTTTTT. The chain uses TRBV5-8 and TRBJ2-2; D is perhaps TRBD1 (6 bases). Germline CDR1 and CDR2: SGHTS and YDEGEE. The CDR3 covers 14 residues. Trimming pared 1 base from V and 7 bases from J, leaving 11 bases between.